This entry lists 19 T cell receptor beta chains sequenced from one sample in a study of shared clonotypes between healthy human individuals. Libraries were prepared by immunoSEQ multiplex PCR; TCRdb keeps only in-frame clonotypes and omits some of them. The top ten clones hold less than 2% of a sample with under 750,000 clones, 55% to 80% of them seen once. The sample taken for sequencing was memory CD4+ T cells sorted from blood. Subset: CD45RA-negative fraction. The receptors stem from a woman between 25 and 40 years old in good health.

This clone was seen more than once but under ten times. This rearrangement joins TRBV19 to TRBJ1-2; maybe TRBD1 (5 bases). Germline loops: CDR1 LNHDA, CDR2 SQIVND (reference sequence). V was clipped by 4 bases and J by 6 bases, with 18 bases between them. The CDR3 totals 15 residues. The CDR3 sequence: CASSTGLQLINGYTF. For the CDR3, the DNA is TGTGCCAGTAGTACAGGGTTGCAACTTATCAATGGCTACACCTTC.

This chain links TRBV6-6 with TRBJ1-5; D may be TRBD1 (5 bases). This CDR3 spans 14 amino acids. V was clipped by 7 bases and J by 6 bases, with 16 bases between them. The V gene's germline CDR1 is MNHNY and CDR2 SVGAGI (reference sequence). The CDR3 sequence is CASTTGSGSQPQHF. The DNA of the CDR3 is TGTGCCAGCACCACCGGGTCAGGGAGTCAGCCCCAGCATTTT.

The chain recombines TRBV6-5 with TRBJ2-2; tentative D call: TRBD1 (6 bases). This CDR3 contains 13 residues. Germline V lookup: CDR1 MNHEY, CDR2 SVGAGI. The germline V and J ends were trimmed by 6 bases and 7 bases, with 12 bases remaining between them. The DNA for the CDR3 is TGTGCCAGCAGCCCTTTAGGGGGCGGGGAGCTGTTTTTT. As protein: CASSPLGGGELFF.

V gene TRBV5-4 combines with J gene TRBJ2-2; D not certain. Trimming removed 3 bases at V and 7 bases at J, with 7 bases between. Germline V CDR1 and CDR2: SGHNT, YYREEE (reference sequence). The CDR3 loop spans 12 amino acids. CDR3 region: CASSSEGGELFF. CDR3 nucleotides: TGTGCCAGCAGCTCCGAAGGCGGGGAGCTGTTTTTT.

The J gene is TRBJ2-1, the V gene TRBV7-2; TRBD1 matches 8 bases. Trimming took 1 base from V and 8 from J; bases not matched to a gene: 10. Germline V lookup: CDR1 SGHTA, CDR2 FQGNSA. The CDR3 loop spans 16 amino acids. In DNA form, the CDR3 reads TGTGCCAGCAGCTTAGGGGTGCGGACAGGGAACCATGAGCAGTTCTTC. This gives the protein CASSLGVRTGNHEQFF. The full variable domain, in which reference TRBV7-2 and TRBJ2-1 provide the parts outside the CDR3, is GAGVSQSPSNKVTEKGKDVELRCDPISGHTALYWYRQSLGQGLEFLIYFQGNSAPDKSGLPSDRFSAERTGGSVSTLTIQRTQQEDSAVYLCASSLGVRTGNHEQFFGPGTRLTVL.

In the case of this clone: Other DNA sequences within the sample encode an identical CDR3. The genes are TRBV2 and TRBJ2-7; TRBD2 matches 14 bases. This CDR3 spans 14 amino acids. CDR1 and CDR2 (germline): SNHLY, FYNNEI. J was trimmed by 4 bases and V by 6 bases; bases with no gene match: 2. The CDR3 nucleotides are TGTGCCAGCAGGGGACTAGCGGGAGCGTACGAGCAGTACTTC. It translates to CASRGLAGAYEQYF.

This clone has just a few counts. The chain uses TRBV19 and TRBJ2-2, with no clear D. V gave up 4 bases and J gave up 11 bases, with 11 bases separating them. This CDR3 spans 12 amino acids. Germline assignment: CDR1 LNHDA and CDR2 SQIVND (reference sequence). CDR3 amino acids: CASSTSRGELFF. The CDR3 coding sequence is TGTGCCAGTAGTACCTCGAGAGGAGAGCTGTTTTTT.

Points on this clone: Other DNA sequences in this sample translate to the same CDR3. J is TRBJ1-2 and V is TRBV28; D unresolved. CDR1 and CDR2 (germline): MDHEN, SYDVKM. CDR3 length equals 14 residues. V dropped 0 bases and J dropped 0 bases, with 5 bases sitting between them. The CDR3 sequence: CASSLWDANYGYTF. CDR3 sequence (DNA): TGTGCCAGCAGTTTATGGGATGCTAACTATGGCTACACCTTC.

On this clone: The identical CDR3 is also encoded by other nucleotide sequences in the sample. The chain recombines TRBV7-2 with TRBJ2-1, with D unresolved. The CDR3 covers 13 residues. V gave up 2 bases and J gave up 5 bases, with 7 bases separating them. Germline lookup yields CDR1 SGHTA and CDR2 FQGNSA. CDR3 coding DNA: TGTGCCAGCAGCTTAAGGACCGACAATGAGCAGTTCTTC. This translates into CASSLRTDNEQFF. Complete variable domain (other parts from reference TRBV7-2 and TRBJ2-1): GAGVSQSPSNKVTEKGKDVELRCDPISGHTALYWYRQSLGQGLEFLIYFQGNSAPDKSGLPSDRFSAERTGGSVSTLTIQRTQQEDSAVYLCASSLRTDNEQFFGPGTRLTVL.

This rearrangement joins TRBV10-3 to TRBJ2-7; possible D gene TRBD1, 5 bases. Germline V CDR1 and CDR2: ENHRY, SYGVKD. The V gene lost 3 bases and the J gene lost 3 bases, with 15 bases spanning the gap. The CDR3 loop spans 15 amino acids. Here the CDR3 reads CAISDEQGAVYEQYF. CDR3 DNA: TGTGCCATCAGTGACGAGCAGGGTGCTGTCTACGAGCAGTACTTC.

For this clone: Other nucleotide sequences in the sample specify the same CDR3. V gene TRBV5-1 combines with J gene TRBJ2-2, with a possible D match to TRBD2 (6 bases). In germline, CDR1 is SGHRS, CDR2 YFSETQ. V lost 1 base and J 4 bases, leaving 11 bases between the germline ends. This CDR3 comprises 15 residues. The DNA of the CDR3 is TGCGCCAGCAGCTTGTCCGGGGGAATCACCGGGGAGCTGTTTTTT. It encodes CASSLSGGITGELFF.

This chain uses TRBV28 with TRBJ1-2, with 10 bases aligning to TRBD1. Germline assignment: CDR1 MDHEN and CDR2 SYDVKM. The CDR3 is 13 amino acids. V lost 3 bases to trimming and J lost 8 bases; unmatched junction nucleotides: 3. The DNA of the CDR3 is TGTGCCAGCAGTTTGGGACAGGGGTACGGCTACACCTTC. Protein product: CASSLGQGYGYTF.

The CDR3 DNA reads TGTGCCAGCAGCCCACTGTCTTTGGTTCCGAATGAGCAGTTCTTC. As protein: CASSPLSLVPNEQFF. The chain employs TRBV7-2 and TRBJ2-1; D remains ambiguous. CDR1 and CDR2 from the germline V gene are SGHTA and FQGNSA. Deletions cut 5 bases from V and 7 bases from J, with 18 bases between. The CDR3 totals 15 residues. The full variable domain, with the rest looked up from reference TRBV7-2 and TRBJ2-1, is GAGVSQSPSNKVTEKGKDVELRCDPISGHTALYWYRQSLGQGLEFLIYFQGNSAPDKSGLPSDRFSAERTGGSVSTLTIQRTQQEDSAVYLCASSPLSLVPNEQFFGPGTRLTVL.

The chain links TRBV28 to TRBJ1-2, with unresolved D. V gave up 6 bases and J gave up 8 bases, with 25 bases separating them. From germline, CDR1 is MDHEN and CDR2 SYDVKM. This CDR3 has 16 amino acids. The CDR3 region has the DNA TGTGCCAGCAGCCAACCCTCTGAATCCCCCCGAGGAGGCTACACCTTC. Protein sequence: CASSQPSESPRGGYTF.

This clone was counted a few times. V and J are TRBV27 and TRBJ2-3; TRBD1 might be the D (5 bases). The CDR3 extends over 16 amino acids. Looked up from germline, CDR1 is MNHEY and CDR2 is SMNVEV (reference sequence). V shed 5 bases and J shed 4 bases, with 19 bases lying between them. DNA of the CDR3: TGTGCCAGCAGTCCGACATATCAGGGTCGGGCAGATACGCAGTATTTT. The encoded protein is CASSPTYQGRADTQYF.

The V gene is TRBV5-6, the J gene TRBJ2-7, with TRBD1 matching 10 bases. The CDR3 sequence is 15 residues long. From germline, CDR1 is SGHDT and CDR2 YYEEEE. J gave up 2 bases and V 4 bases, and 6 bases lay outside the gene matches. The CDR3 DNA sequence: TGTGCCAGCAGCCGGGACAGGGGTCATCCCTACGAGCAGTACTTC. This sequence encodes CASSRDRGHPYEQYF.

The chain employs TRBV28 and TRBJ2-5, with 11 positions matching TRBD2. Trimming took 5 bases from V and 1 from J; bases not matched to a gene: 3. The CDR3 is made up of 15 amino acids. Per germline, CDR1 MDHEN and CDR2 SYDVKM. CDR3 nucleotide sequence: TGTGCCAGCAGTCTGACTAGCGGGACCCAAGAGACCCAGTACTTC. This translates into CASSLTSGTQETQYF.

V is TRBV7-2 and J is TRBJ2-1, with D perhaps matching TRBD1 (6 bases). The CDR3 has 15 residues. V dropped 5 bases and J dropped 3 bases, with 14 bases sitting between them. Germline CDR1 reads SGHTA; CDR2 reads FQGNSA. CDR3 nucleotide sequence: TGTGCCAGCAGCCCCGGTGGACAGATCTACAATGAGCAGTTCTTC. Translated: CASSPGGQIYNEQFF.

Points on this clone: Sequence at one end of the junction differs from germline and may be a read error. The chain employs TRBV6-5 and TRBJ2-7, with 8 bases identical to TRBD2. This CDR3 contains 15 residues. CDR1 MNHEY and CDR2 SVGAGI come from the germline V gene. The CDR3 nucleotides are TGTGCCAGCAGTTACCAAGCGGGGGACTCCCACGAGCAGTACTTC. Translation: CASSYQAGDSHEQYF.